Following are 25 T cell receptor beta chains from one sample sequenced in a study of T cells in Graves' hyperthyroidism and ophthalmopathy. TCR beta CDR3 regions were amplified from RNA. An initial round of RT-PCR targeting the TCR CDR3 relied on the HTBI primer set. TCRdb re-derived calls from the multiplex PCR reads in MiXCR, one entry per CDR3 protein. The sample records more than 550,000 distinct CDR3 sequences, roughly a sixth being singletons. Source material: blood. Receptor source: a man aged 50 to 60 with Graves' hyperthyroidism.

A few counts support this clonotype. The rearrangement joins TRBV28 to TRBJ2-2; possible D gene TRBD2, 5 bases. V gave up 2 bases and J gave up 3 bases, with 16 bases separating them. Germline V CDR1 and CDR2: MDHEN, SYDVKM. There are 17 residues in the CDR3. CDR3 protein: CASSLPGWAGYTGELFF. CDR3 DNA sequence: TGTGCCAGCAGTTTACCCGGGTGGGCGGGCTACACCGGGGAGCTGTTTTTT.

This clonotype was counted many times. V usage is TRBV28 and J usage is TRBJ1-1; tentative D call: TRBD1 (5 bases). CDR1 is MDHEN and CDR2 is SYDVKM in the germline V gene. The V gene lost 2 bases and the J gene lost 0 bases, with 10 bases spanning the gap. This CDR3 has 15 residues. CDR3 nucleotides: TGTGCCAGCAGTTTAGGGGCCCCAATGAACACTGAAGCTTTCTTT. Encoded protein: CASSLGAPMNTEAFF.

This clonotype was recorded a few times. V is TRBV5-1 and J is TRBJ1-2; no clear D. The CDR3 is made up of 14 amino acids. The germline CDR1 and CDR2 sequences are SGHRS and YFSETQ. The V end was cut by 4 bases, the J end by 8 bases, with 18 bases between. The CDR3: CASSPGRTPLGYTF. The CDR3 DNA is TGCGCCAGCAGCCCAGGACGGACCCCTTTAGGCTACACCTTC.

CDR3 coding DNA: TGCGCCAGCAGCCCTACGGGGGATGGTAGCAATCAGCCCCAGCATTTT. This codes for CASSPTGDGSNQPQHF. The rearrangement joins TRBV5-1 to TRBJ1-5, with D maybe TRBD1 (5 bases). Germline CDR1 and CDR2: SGHRS and YFSETQ. V lost 4 bases and J 0 bases, leaving 14 bases between the germline ends. The CDR3 is 16 amino acids. The entire variable domain, with the rest obtained from reference TRBV5-1 and TRBJ1-5, is as follows: KAGVTQTPRYLIKTRGQQVTLSCSPISGHRSVSWYQQTPGQGLQFLFEYFSETQRNKGNFPGRFSGRQFSNSRSEMNVSTLELGDSALYLCASSPTGDGSNQPQHFGDGTRLSIL.

Ten or more counts support this clonotype. The chain links TRBV9 to TRBJ2-2; TRBD2 matches at 7 bases. The ends lost 4 bases at V and 0 bases at J; junction bases unmatched: 3. The CDR3 covers 15 residues. The germline V gene encodes CDR1 SGDLS and CDR2 YYNGEE. CDR3 in DNA: TGTGCCAGCAGCACAGGACTAGCGAACACCGGGGAGCTGTTTTTT. Amino acids: CASSTGLANTGELFF.

This chain uses TRBV18 with TRBJ1-5; D might be TRBD1 (5 bases). V gave up 1 base and J gave up 2 bases, with 15 bases separating them. The germline CDR1 and CDR2 sequences are KGHSH and LQKENI. The CDR3 sequence is 17 residues long. Here the CDR3 reads CASSPQEAGPGNQPQHF. As DNA, the CDR3 is TGTGCCAGCTCACCACAAGAGGCAGGGCCAGGCAATCAGCCCCAGCATTTT.

This rearrangement joins TRBV29-1 to TRBJ1-1, with TRBD1 identical over 9 bases. V lost 4 bases and J lost 0; bases outside the gene matches: 3. CDR3 length: 14 residues. Germline values: CDR1 SQVTM, CDR2 ANQGSEA. The CDR3 bases are TGCAGCGTTGGGGGGGACAGGGTGAACACTGAAGCTTTCTTT. It yields the protein CSVGGDRVNTEAFF.

This clonotype was detected many times. This chain uses TRBV5-1 with TRBJ2-1; 12 bases fit TRBD2. Germline values: CDR1 SGHRS, CDR2 YFSETQ. Trimming took 4 bases from V and 7 from J; bases not matched to a gene: 6. The CDR3 consists of 15 residues. Here the CDR3 DNA reads TGCGCCAGCAGCCCTAGCGGGAGGGCCTTTAATGAGCAGTTCTTC. It yields the protein CASSPSGRAFNEQFF.

This clonotype was seen many times. This chain connects TRBV2 to TRBJ1-1; tentative D call: TRBD1 (6 bases). V lost 3 bases and J lost 11, with 19 bases in between. The germline V gene encodes CDR1 SNHLY and CDR2 FYNNEI. This CDR3 is 14 amino acids long. This chain's CDR3 is CASSDRGTPLGAFF. The CDR3 coding sequence is TGTGCCAGCAGTGATAGGGGGACGCCGCTCGGGGCTTTCTTT. The variable domain in full, completed from reference TRBV2 and TRBJ1-1, reads EPEVTQTPSHQVTQMGQEVILRCVPISNHLYFYWYRQILGQKVEFLVSFYNNEISEKSEIFDDQFSVERPDGSNFTLKIRSTKLEDSAMYFCASSDRGTPLGAFFGQGTRLTVV.

V usage is TRBV10-3 and J usage is TRBJ1-5, with no clear D. The CDR3 consists of 17 residues. Trimming pared 4 bases from V and 4 bases from J, leaving 20 bases between. Germline V gene data show CDR1 as ENHRY and CDR2 as SYGVKD. This CDR3 is CAISGGRFSEGNQPQHF. In DNA form, the CDR3 reads TGTGCCATCAGTGGAGGTCGGTTTTCAGAGGGAAATCAGCCCCAGCATTTT.

The chain combines TRBV18 with TRBJ2-7, with TRBD2 identical over 7 bases. The CDR3 covers 17 residues. With 6 bases clipped from V and 0 bases from J, the junction kept 14 bases outside the gene matches. Looked up from germline, CDR1 is KGHSH and CDR2 is LQKENI. The CDR3 nucleotides read TGTGCCAGCTCGTCCAGAGGGGCGGGAGTAGGCTCCTACGAGCAGTACTTC. This gives the protein CASSSRGAGVGSYEQYF.

Worth noting for this clonotype: A much larger clone is a single base away; this may be a read error. V and J are TRBV12-3 or TRBV12-4 and TRBJ2-3; D unresolved. The ends were cut back, 5 bases at V and 11 bases at J, with 14 bases in the middle. This CDR3 is built from 12 residues. The CDR3 region is CASSQESPGQYF. CDR3 DNA sequence: TGTGCCAGCAGTCAAGAATCCCCGGGGCAGTATTTT.

In its sample, this clonotype was seen many times. V is TRBV11-2 and J is TRBJ2-1, with TRBD2 matching 10 bases. The V gene end was trimmed by 2 bases and the J gene end by 6 bases; junction bases not matched to a gene: 4. Germline V CDR1 and CDR2: SGHAT, FQNNGV. This CDR3 spans 15 amino acids. CDR3 sequence: CASSLSGRALNEQFF. The CDR3 DNA reads TGTGCCAGCAGCTTAAGCGGGAGGGCCCTCAATGAGCAGTTCTTC.

This clonotype appeared many times. The V and J genes are TRBV12-3 or TRBV12-4 and TRBJ1-5; D is undetermined. This CDR3 spans 15 amino acids. V lost 7 bases to trimming and J lost 2 bases, with 15 bases between them. This CDR3 reads CASTSSRRGNQPQHF. The DNA for the CDR3 is TGTGCCAGCACATCGAGCAGGAGGGGCAATCAGCCCCAGCATTTT.

This clonotype has a count of ten or more. V gene TRBV7-2 combines with J gene TRBJ1-1, with D perhaps matching TRBD1 (6 bases). Looked up from germline, CDR1 is SGHTA and CDR2 is FQGNSA. The length of the CDR3 is 14 residues. Deletions cut 4 bases from V and 5 bases from J, with 14 bases between. CDR3 nucleotide sequence: TGTGCCAGCAGCTCGTACAGGGTTGGGACTGAAGCTTTCTTT. Translated: CASSSYRVGTEAFF.

This clonotype was found many times. The chain carries TRBV3-1 and TRBJ2-2; no clear D. V shed 3 bases and J shed 4 bases, with 3 bases lying between them. Per the germline V gene, CDR1 is LGHDT and CDR2 is YNNKEL (reference sequence). The CDR3 consists of 12 residues. The CDR3 nucleotides are TGTGCCAGCAGCCAGAGCACCGGGGAGCTGTTTTTT. Amino acids: CASSQSTGELFF.

Ten or more counts support this clonotype. The CDR3 DNA reads as TGTGCCTGGAGTGTACTAGAACTGGGAGCTTTCTTT. It is translated as CAWSVLELGAFF. This chain joins TRBV30 and TRBJ1-1; D not resolved. Trimming removed 0 bases from V and 10 bases from J, with 12 bases in between. Per the germline V gene, CDR1 is GTSNPN and CDR2 is SVGIG (reference sequence). This CDR3 is built from 12 residues.

This clonotype was seen repeatedly, ten times or more. The chain couples TRBV7-3 to TRBJ2-2, with D maybe TRBD2 (5 bases). Germline V lookup: CDR1 SGHTA, CDR2 FQGTGA. The CDR3 runs to 14 residues. V lost 1 base, J lost 5 bases, and 8 bases lay in between. The CDR3 coding sequence is TGTGCCAGCAGCTTAATACCGGGGACCGGGGAGCTGTTTTTT. Protein sequence: CASSLIPGTGELFF.

This clonotype was seen more than once but under ten times. V usage is TRBV20-1 and J usage is TRBJ2-5; 9 bases are shared with TRBD2. The CDR3 runs to 14 residues. Unmatched junction bases numbered 11, after V lost 3 bases and J lost 9 bases. Germline assignment: CDR1 DFQATT and CDR2 SNEGSKA (reference sequence). CDR3 coding DNA: TGCAGTGCTAGGAGCGCTAGCGGGGACTGGGCCCAGTACTTC. It encodes CSARSASGDWAQYF.

Comments on this clonotype: A much larger clone lies a single base off, so this may be a read error. The conserved phenylalanine or tryptophan normally closing the CDR3 is absent here, so this likely arose from a read error. The CDR3 is CASSSTGQGHSPLHV. The CDR3 DNA sequence: TGTGCCAGCAGCTCGACGGGACAGGGGCACTCACCCCTCCACGTT. This rearrangement joins TRBV7-2 to TRBJ1-6; TRBD1 aligns across 10 bases. The germline V gene encodes CDR1 SGHTA and CDR2 FQGNSA. The CDR3 has 15 residues. The trim removed 4 bases at V and 10 bases at J, leaving 7 bases unmatched.

This clonotype turned up a few times. V usage is TRBV5-1 and J usage is TRBJ2-1; D may match TRBD1 or TRBD2 (6 bases each). This CDR3 is built from 13 residues. In germline, CDR1 is SGHRS, CDR2 YFSETQ. The V end lost 3 bases, the J end lost 7 bases, and 11 bases lay between the germline ends. CDR3 protein: CASSSGGLNEQFF. As DNA, the CDR3 is TGCGCCAGCAGCTCTGGGGGGCTAAATGAGCAGTTCTTC.

At least ten counts were recorded for this clonotype. The V call is TRBV12-3 or TRBV12-4, the J call TRBJ1-1, with no clear D. V shed 7 bases and J shed 0 bases, with 9 bases lying between them. The CDR3 totals 13 residues. The CDR3, as DNA: TGTGCCAGCACAATACAGCTGAACACTGAAGCTTTCTTT. Translating it yields CASTIQLNTEAFF.

About this clonotype itself: The CDR3 carries no conserved terminal phenylalanine or tryptophan, so it likely arises from a read error. The CDR3 DNA follows: TGTGCCAGCTCACCAACTACTGCTAATGAAAAACTGTTTTTA. Its protein product is CASSPTTANEKLFL. The rearrangement uses TRBV18 and TRBJ1-4; D ambiguous. V lost 2 bases and J lost 3, with 7 bases in between. The CDR3 covers 14 residues. From germline, CDR1 is KGHSH and CDR2 LQKENI.

This clonotype was picked up many times. The chain links TRBV9 to TRBJ2-5, with D perhaps assigned TRBD1 or TRBD2 (6 bases each). This CDR3 has 13 residues. V was cut by 3 bases and J by 4 bases, with 10 bases left in between. CDR1 and CDR2 from the germline V gene are SGDLS and YYNGEE. CDR3 bases: TGTGCCAGCAGCGCGGAGGGGGGAGAGACCCAGTACTTC. Translation: CASSAEGGETQYF.

This CDR3 reads CASSYTPGQGGYGYTF. CDR3 nucleotide sequence: TGTGCCAGCAGTTATACCCCGGGACAGGGAGGCTATGGCTACACCTTC. The chain is built from TRBV6-5 and TRBJ1-2, with 9 bases that match TRBD1. Germline V gene lookup returns CDR1 MNHEY and CDR2 SVGAGI. The junction had 9 bases not matched to a gene; V was cut back by 3 bases and J by 4 bases. This CDR3 has 16 amino acids.